These 5 T cell receptor beta chains were sequenced from one sample in a study of T-cell reconstitution after alpha-beta-depleted transplantation in children. Unique molecular identifiers were incorporated into the prepared TCRbeta library. TCRdb analysed the PCR reads with MiXCR anew, one entry per CDR3 protein. The sample includes around 600,000 distinct CDR3 sequences, 10% seen only once; the top ten take about 4%. Here the sequenced sample was PBMCs from the stem cell graft donor, taken from the stem cell graft. The receptors here all came from a human donor who donated a stem cell graft to a child with acute myeloid leukemia.

The chain combines TRBV12-3 or TRBV12-4 with TRBJ2-4; no definite D call. The V and J ends lost 8 bases and 9 bases respectively, with 14 bases between them. CDR3 length: 12 residues. The CDR3 loop reads CASGPLRPIQYF. The CDR3, as DNA: TGTGCCAGCGGGCCTCTAAGACCCATTCAGTACTTC.

This clonotype was detected only a few times. The rearrangement links TRBV20-1 to TRBJ2-1; 7 bases match TRBD2. Trimming took 3 bases from V and 8 from J; bases not matched to a gene: 4. This CDR3 is 12 amino acids long. CDR1 and CDR2 (germline): DFQATT, SNEGSKA (reference sequence). The CDR3 nucleotides are TGCAGTGCTAGTGGTGGGGGGGATGAGCAGTTCTTC. Protein: CSASGGGDEQFF.

The CDR3 here is CASSTSGDTQYF. Here the CDR3 DNA reads TGTGCCAGCAGTACCAGTGGGGATACGCAGTATTTT. V and J are TRBV12-3 or TRBV12-4 and TRBJ2-3; D is unclear. CDR3 length: 12 amino acids. V was clipped by 5 bases and J by 6 bases, with 9 bases between them.

This clonotype occurred many times. V gene TRBV29-1 combines with J gene TRBJ2-3; possible D gene TRBD2, 6 bases. This CDR3 contains 12 residues. Trimming removed 5 bases at V and 1 base at J, with 7 bases between. Germline CDR1 SQVTM, CDR2 ANQGSEA. The CDR3: CSVLAGTDTQYF. CDR3 DNA: TGCAGCGTTTTAGCGGGCACAGATACGCAGTATTTT.

The chain uses TRBV19 and TRBJ2-6; unclear D gene. Trimming took 3 bases from V and 5 from J, leaving 11 bases between them. The germline CDR1 and CDR2 sequences are LNHDA and SQIVND (reference sequence). This CDR3 is 15 amino acids long. This CDR3 is CASSIRAERANVLTF. CDR3 nucleotide sequence: TGTGCCAGTAGTATTAGGGCAGAACGGGCCAACGTCCTGACTTTC. Filled out from reference TRBV19 and TRBJ2-6, the complete variable domain reads DGGITQSPKYLFRKEGQNVTLSCEQNLNHDAMYWYRQDPGQGLRLIYYSQIVNDFQKGDIAEGYSVSREKKESFPLTVTSAQKNPTAFYLCASSIRAERANVLTFGAGSRLTVL.